This T cell receptor beta chain was profiled in a study of HIV-infected children after antiretroviral therapy interruption. The wider study: Weeks 0, 48 and 150 were sampled under continuous treatment.

This clonotype was seen repeatedly, ten times or more. The germline gene is not matched at one end of the junction; a read error may be the cause. Regarding treatment: PENTA 11 planned treatment interruption arm or continuous ART arm. The TCR library was built from RNA with a 3' RACE protocol and unique molecular identifiers. TCRdb passed the 3' RACE reads through MiXCR, listing each CDR3 protein once. Of approximately 96,000 distinct CDR3 sequences detected, roughly 6.7% appear once; the ten largest clones hold 0.9% to 1.3%. CDR3 length equals 12 residues. CDR1 and CDR2 from the germline V gene are SGHAT and FQNNGV.

The TCR sequence derives from a pool of human donors with HIV. This specimen consisted of CD45RA+ CD4+ T cells from PBMCs, pooled from several time points, obtained from a donor given antiretroviral therapy, either interrupted or continuous. Subset meaning: naive CD4+ CD45RA+ CD45RO- T cells. The chain carries TRBV11-2 and TRBJ2-3; tentatively, D is TRBD2 (5 bases). In nucleotides, the CDR3 is TGTGCCAGCAGCCTAGAGGGATATACGCAGTATTTT. This sequence encodes CASSLEGYTQYF.